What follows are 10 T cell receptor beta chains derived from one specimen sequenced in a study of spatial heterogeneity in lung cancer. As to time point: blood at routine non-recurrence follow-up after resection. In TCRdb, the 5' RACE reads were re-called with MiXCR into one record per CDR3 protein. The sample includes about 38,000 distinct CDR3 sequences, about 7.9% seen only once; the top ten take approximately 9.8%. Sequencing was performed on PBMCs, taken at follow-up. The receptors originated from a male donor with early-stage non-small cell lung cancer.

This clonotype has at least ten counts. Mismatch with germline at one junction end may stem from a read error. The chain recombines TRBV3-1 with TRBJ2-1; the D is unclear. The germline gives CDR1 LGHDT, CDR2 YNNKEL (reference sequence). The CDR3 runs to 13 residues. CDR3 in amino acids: CASSQDLGRVLLF. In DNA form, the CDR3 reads TGTGCCAGCAGCCAAGATCTCGGTAGGGTCCTTCTCTTC.

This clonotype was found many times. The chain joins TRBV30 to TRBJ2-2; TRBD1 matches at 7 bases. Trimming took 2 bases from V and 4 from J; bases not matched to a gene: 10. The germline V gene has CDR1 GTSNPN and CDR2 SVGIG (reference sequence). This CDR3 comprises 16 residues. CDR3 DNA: TGTGCCTGGAGTCTAGGGGGCACGTGGGGCACCGGGGAGCTGTTTTTT. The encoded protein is CAWSLGGTWGTGELFF.

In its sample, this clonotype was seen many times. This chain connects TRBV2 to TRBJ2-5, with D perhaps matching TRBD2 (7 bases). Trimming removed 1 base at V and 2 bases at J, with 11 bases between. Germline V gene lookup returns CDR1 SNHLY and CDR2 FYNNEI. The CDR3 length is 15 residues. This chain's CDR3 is CASSEVGGAQETQYF. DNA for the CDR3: TGTGCCAGCAGTGAAGTAGGGGGGGCACAAGAGACCCAGTACTTC.

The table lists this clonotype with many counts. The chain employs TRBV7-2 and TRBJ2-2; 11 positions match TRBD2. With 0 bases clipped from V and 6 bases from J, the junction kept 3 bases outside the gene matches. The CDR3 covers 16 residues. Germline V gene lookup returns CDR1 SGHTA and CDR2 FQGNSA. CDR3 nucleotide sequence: TGTGCCAGCAGCTTAGCGGTAGCGGGGGGGCCCGGGGAGCTGTTTTTT. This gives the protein CASSLAVAGGPGELFF.

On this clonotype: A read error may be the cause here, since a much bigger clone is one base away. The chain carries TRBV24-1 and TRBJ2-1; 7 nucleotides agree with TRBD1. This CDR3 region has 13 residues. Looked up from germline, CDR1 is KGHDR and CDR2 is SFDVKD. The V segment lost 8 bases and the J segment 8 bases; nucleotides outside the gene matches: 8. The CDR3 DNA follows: TGTGCCACCAATGACGTACAGGGGTATGAGCAGTTCTTC. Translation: CATNDVQGYEQFF.

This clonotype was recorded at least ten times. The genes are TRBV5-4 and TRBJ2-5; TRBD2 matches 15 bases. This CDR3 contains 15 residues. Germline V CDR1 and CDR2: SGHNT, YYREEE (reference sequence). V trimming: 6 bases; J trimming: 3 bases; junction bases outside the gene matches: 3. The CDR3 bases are TGTGCCAGCACCTGGACTAGCGGGGGGGAAGAGACCCAGTACTTC. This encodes CASTWTSGGEETQYF.

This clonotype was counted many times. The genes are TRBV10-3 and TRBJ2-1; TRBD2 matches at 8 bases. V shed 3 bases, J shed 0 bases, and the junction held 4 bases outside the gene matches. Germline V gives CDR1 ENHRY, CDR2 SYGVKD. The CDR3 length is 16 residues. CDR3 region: CAISEWRGDSYNEQFF. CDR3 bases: TGTGCCATCAGTGAATGGCGGGGGGACTCCTACAATGAGCAGTTCTTC.

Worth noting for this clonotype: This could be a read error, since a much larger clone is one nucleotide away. CDR3 sequence reads: CANTNGNGYTF. DNA of the CDR3: TGTGCCAACACCAACGGGAATGGCTACACCTTC. The chain joins TRBV6-5 to TRBJ1-2; the D is unclear. Germline V lookup: CDR1 MNHEY, CDR2 SVGAGI. This CDR3 is built from 11 residues. The V end was cut by 10 bases, the J end by 6 bases, with 12 bases between.

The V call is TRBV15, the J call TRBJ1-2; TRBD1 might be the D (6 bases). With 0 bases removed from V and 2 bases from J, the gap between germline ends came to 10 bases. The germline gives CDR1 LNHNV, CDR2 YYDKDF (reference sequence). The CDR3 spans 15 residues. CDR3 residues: CATSRDWQGNYGYTF. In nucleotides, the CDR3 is TGTGCCACCAGCAGAGATTGGCAGGGGAACTATGGCTACACCTTC.

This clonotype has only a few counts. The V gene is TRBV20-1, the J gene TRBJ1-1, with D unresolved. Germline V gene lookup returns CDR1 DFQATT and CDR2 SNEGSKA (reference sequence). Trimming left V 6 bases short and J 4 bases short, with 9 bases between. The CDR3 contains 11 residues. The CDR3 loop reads CSAPSVTEAFF. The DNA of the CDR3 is TGCAGTGCCCCGAGTGTCACTGAAGCTTTCTTT.